The 32 T cell receptor beta chains below all came from one sample that was sequenced in a study of cytomegalovirus exposure and HLA in healthy donors (dated by TCRdb to about 2017). Libraries came from the immunoSEQ multiplex PCR assay. For the multiplex PCR, a mixture combining 60 forward primers for TCR Vbeta segments and 13 reverse primers for TCR Jbeta segments was used. TCRdb retrieved this table from immuneACCESS and kept in-frame rearrangements only. Not all clones are present; in checked studies, unresolved V genes account for under half, and no reason is known for the remainder. Within this sample are tens of thousands of clones, with 63% of them counted one time only. The ten largest clones capture under 8% of the sample. Sequencing used PBMCs. The receptor set was obtained from a woman between 25 and 40 years old in good health and CMV-seronegative.

The chain links TRBV7-9 to TRBJ1-2; weak D call: TRBD1 (6 bases). Germline lookup yields CDR1 SEHNR and CDR2 FQNEAQ (reference sequence). This CDR3 contains 18 residues. V lost 5 bases and J lost 2, with 24 bases in between. This CDR3 reads CASSLRGGRGLTNYGYTF. In DNA, the CDR3 is TGTGCCAGCAGCCTAAGAGGTGGCAGGGGCCTTACGAACTATGGCTACACCTTC. The entire variable domain, with the rest obtained from reference TRBV7-9 and TRBJ1-2, is as follows: DTGVSQNPRHKITKRGQNVTFRCDPISEHNRLYWYRQTLGQGPEFLTYFQNEAQLEKSRLLSDRFSAERPKGSFSTLEIQRTEQGDSAMYLCASSLRGGRGLTNYGYTFGSGTRLTVV.

The chain employs TRBV30 and TRBJ2-1, with D hard to call. Between the trimmed V and J ends, which lost 8 bases and 4 bases, there was a span of 15 bases. Per the germline V gene, CDR1 is GTSNPN and CDR2 is SVGIG (reference sequence). The CDR3 sequence is 13 residues long. CDR3 sequence reads: CARKAGSYNEQFF. The DNA of the CDR3 is TGTGCCCGGAAAGCAGGATCGTACAATGAGCAGTTCTTC.

In its sample, this clone ranks as medium-sized (0.01 to 0.1%). The V gene is TRBV4-1, the J gene TRBJ1-5; D gene ambiguous. Trimming removed 0 bases at V and 5 bases at J, with 11 bases between. CDR1 MGHRA and CDR2 YSYEKL come from the germline V gene. There are 15 residues in the CDR3. CDR3 coding DNA: TGCGCCAGCAGCCAAGAGGCACGCTCCCATCAGCCCCAGCATTTT. Its translation is CASSQEARSHQPQHF.

This clone was found once. The chain recombines TRBV2 with TRBJ2-7, with D maybe TRBD1 (6 bases). From germline, CDR1 is SNHLY and CDR2 FYNNEI. Trimming pared 7 bases from V and 0 bases from J, leaving 7 bases between. The CDR3 is made up of 12 amino acids. Here the CDR3 DNA reads TGTGCCAGCAAGGGGGACTCCTACGAGCAGTACTTC. Encoded protein: CASKGDSYEQYF.

This chain uses TRBV5-1 with TRBJ2-1; no clear D gene. This CDR3 contains 13 residues. Trimming cost V 1 base and J 12 bases, with 14 bases left between them. The germline V gene encodes CDR1 SGHRS and CDR2 YFSETQ. The CDR3 spells CASSLSSPRWQFF. DNA of the CDR3: TGCGCCAGCAGCTTGAGCTCCCCTAGGTGGCAGTTCTTC.

The chain is built from TRBV11-2 and TRBJ1-1, with 8 bases matching TRBD1. The CDR3 extends over 14 amino acids. The V gene end was trimmed by 6 bases and the J gene end by 1 base; junction bases not matched to a gene: 4. CDR1 and CDR2 from the germline V gene are SGHAT and FQNNGV. CDR3 protein: CASRWGTGNTEAFF. CDR3 nucleotides: TGTGCCAGCAGGTGGGGGACAGGGAACACTGAAGCTTTCTTT.

This sequence joins TRBV7-8 and TRBJ1-5; D might be TRBD1 (5 bases). The germline CDR1 and CDR2 sequences are SGHVS and FQNEAQ. CDR3 length equals 13 residues. V lost 8 bases to trimming and J lost 4 bases, with 12 bases between them. The CDR3 DNA reads TGTGCCAGCGGATTCGGGGGAAATCAGCCCCAGCATTTT. Encoded protein: CASGFGGNQPQHF.

The chain has TRBV2 and TRBJ2-7, with D maybe TRBD2 (6 bases). This CDR3 spans 14 amino acids. V was cut by 7 bases and J by 2 bases, with 15 bases left in between. CDR1 is SNHLY and CDR2 is FYNNEI in the germline V gene. CDR3 DNA: TGTGCCAGCATTGGGGGGACCGGAGCCTACGAGCAGTACTTC. It yields the protein CASIGGTGAYEQYF.

The chain employs TRBV25-1 and TRBJ1-1; 8 nucleotides line up with TRBD1. V dropped 2 bases and J dropped 4; count of bases not matched to a gene: 3. CDR3 length: 14 residues. In germline, CDR1 is MGHDK, CDR2 SYGVNS. The CDR3 region is CASSELQGGTEAFF. The CDR3 region has the DNA TGTGCCAGCAGTGAACTACAGGGGGGCACTGAAGCTTTCTTT.

This chain uses TRBV18 with TRBJ1-2, with unresolved D. CDR1 and CDR2 from the germline V gene are KGHSH and LQKENI. V lost 1 base to trimming and J lost 6 bases, with 9 bases between them. This CDR3 region has 13 residues. Written as DNA, the CDR3 is TGTGCCAGCTCACCACAACCTCGAGATGGCTACACCTTC. Protein product: CASSPQPRDGYTF.

The chain links TRBV5-5 to TRBJ1-2, with 10 bases fitting TRBD1. Trimming at V came to 0 bases and at J to 7 bases, leaving 6 bases not matched to a gene. The length of the CDR3 is 15 residues. Germline values: CDR1 SGHKS, CDR2 YYEKEE (reference sequence). CDR3 region: CASSLATGGRGGYTF. DNA of the CDR3: TGTGCCAGCAGCTTGGCGACAGGGGGCAGGGGTGGCTACACCTTC. Using reference TRBV5-5 and TRBJ1-2 for the parts outside the CDR3, the full variable domain is DAGVTQSPTHLIKTRGQQVTLRCSPISGHKSVSWYQQVLGQGPQFIFQYYEKEERGRGNFPDRFSARQFPNYSSELNVNALLLGDSALYLCASSLATGGRGGYTFGSGTRLTVV.

The rearrangement links TRBV2 to TRBJ1-5; D unresolved. This CDR3 has 13 residues. In germline, CDR1 is SNHLY, CDR2 FYNNEI. With 7 bases removed from V and 4 bases from J, the gap between germline ends came to 11 bases. The CDR3 reads CASTPGLNQPQHF. In DNA, the CDR3 is TGTGCCAGCACCCCCGGGTTGAATCAGCCCCAGCATTTT.

This clone was counted between two and nine times. This chain uses TRBV7-2 with TRBJ2-5, with a possible D match to TRBD1 (7 bases). The CDR3 sequence is 15 residues long. Trimming took 4 bases from V and 5 from J, leaving 17 bases between them. CDR1 SGHTA and CDR2 FQGNSA come from the germline V gene. CDR3 DNA: TGTGCCAGCAGCTCGCGTGACTCAGGGGGGGAGACCCAGTACTTC. Translation: CASSSRDSGGETQYF.

V and J are TRBV7-2 and TRBJ2-3; D ambiguous. CDR3 length: 12 amino acids. Trimming cost V 8 bases and J 2 bases, with 8 bases left between them. The germline gives CDR1 SGHTA, CDR2 FQGNSA. Written as DNA, the CDR3 is TGTGCCAGCGCCCTAAACACAGATACGCAGTATTTT. It encodes CASALNTDTQYF. Together with reference TRBV7-2 and TRBJ2-3, the CDR3 gives the full variable domain: GAGVSQSPSNKVTEKGKDVELRCDPISGHTALYWYRQSLGQGLEFLIYFQGNSAPDKSGLPSDRFSAERTGGSVSTLTIQRTQQEDSAVYLCASALNTDTQYFGPGTRLTVL.

CDR3 sequence: CASRTGNANYGYTF. The DNA of the CDR3 is TGTGCCAGCAGGACAGGGAACGCTAACTATGGCTACACCTTC. V is TRBV28 and J is TRBJ1-2; 7 bases agree with TRBD1. The CDR3 covers 14 residues. V was pared by 6 bases and J by 0 bases, with 4 bases of the junction left unmatched. Germline CDR1 and CDR2: MDHEN and SYDVKM.

The rearrangement links TRBV9 to TRBJ1-1; the match to TRBD1 covers 7 bases. The CDR3 spans 13 residues. Per the germline V gene, CDR1 is SGDLS and CDR2 is YYNGEE. With V trimmed by 6 bases and J by 7 bases, 9 bases remained unmatched. CDR3 coding DNA: TGTGCCAGCACCCAGACAGGGCGCGGTGAAGCTTTCTTT. Translated, it gives CASTQTGRGEAFF.

The chain couples TRBV19 to TRBJ1-2, with D perhaps TRBD1 (5 bases). Per the germline V gene, CDR1 is LNHDA and CDR2 is SQIVND (reference sequence). The CDR3 is 15 amino acids. The ends were cut back, 3 bases at V and 2 bases at J, with 13 bases in the middle. This CDR3 reads CASSISANRNYGYTF. The CDR3 DNA is TGTGCCAGTAGTATTTCGGCGAACAGGAACTATGGCTACACCTTC.

This clone was counted between two and nine times. The chain is built from TRBV6-5 and TRBJ2-4, with no clear D. The germline CDR1 and CDR2 sequences are MNHEY and SVGAGI. The V gene lost 4 bases and the J gene lost 6 bases, with 4 bases spanning the gap. The CDR3 totals 11 residues. Here the CDR3 reads CASSFLNIQYF. The CDR3 DNA follows: TGTGCCAGCAGTTTCCTAAACATTCAGTACTTC.

As DNA, the CDR3 is TGTGCCAGCAGCTCTTCGAACAGGGAAGCTTTCTTT. Translated: CASSSSNREAFF. The rearrangement links TRBV4-2 to TRBJ1-1; maybe TRBD1 (5 bases). This CDR3 is built from 12 residues. CDR1 and CDR2 (germline): LGHNA, YNFKEQ. V was pared by 5 bases and J by 8 bases, with 12 bases between.

This clone was found a few times. The chain links TRBV19 to TRBJ2-7, with D possibly being TRBD2 (6 bases). Germline V CDR1 and CDR2: LNHDA, SQIVND (reference sequence). V dropped 5 bases and J dropped 5 bases, with 19 bases sitting between them. This CDR3 region has 15 residues. CDR3 sequence (DNA): TGTGCCAGTAGTCCAGATGGTCGGGGGTTCCACGAGCAGTACTTC. Amino acids: CASSPDGRGFHEQYF.

The chain combines TRBV18 with TRBJ1-1; tentatively, D is TRBD1 (5 bases). Germline assignment: CDR1 KGHSH and CDR2 LQKENI. The V end lost 1 base, the J end lost 5 bases, and 17 bases lay between the germline ends. The CDR3 consists of 16 residues. In DNA form, the CDR3 reads TGTGCCAGCTCACCACGTGGTCCCGGGGCGGGGACTGAAGCTTTCTTT. This gives the protein CASSPRGPGAGTEAFF.

This clone was detected a few times. The CDR3, as DNA: TGTGCCAGACCTCTTCTGAGGGCAAGGTGCGACAATGAGCAGTTCTTC. Its translation is CARPLLRARCDNEQFF. The chain links TRBV21-1 to TRBJ2-1; whether TRBD2, the table's D call, matches the DNA was not checked. TRBV21-1 is a pseudogene segment. The CDR3 has 16 residues.

The chain joins TRBV10-3 to TRBJ2-7; D perhaps matches TRBD2 (6 bases). Germline V gene sequence: CDR1 ENHRY, CDR2 SYGVKD. This CDR3 is built from 13 residues. V was shortened by 8 bases and J by 6 bases, with 17 bases between the two germline ends. This CDR3 reads CAIRLGSSGEQYF. The CDR3 DNA is TGTGCCATCCGACTAGGCTCAAGTGGCGAGCAGTACTTC.

The gene calls are TRBV10-3 and TRBJ2-7; D perhaps matches TRBD2 (6 bases). With 11 bases removed from V and 0 bases from J, the gap between germline ends came to 17 bases. CDR3 length: 14 residues. Germline V lookup: CDR1 ENHRY, CDR2 SYGVKD. CDR3 sequence: CASLDGGGSYEQYF. As DNA, the CDR3 is TGTGCCTCCCTCGACGGGGGAGGCTCCTACGAGCAGTACTTC.

This chain joins TRBV19 and TRBJ2-6; D gene unclear. CDR1 LNHDA and CDR2 SQIVND come from the germline V gene (reference sequence). Trimming took off 5 bases at V and 0 bases at J, with 5 bases between the two ends. The CDR3 consists of 14 residues. CDR3 DNA: TGTGCCAGTAGTCCTAACTCTGGGGCCAACGTCCTGACTTTC. Translating it yields CASSPNSGANVLTF.

The rearrangement uses TRBV5-1 and TRBJ2-7; maybe TRBD1 (6 bases). Germline lookup yields CDR1 SGHRS and CDR2 YFSETQ. V lost 4 bases and J lost 7, with 9 bases in between. This CDR3 has 11 residues. The CDR3 sequence: CASSRTGEQYF. In nucleotides, the CDR3 is TGCGCCAGCAGCCGAACAGGGGAGCAGTACTTC.

The V gene is TRBV28, the J gene TRBJ2-5, with a tentative D call TRBD2 (5 bases). This CDR3 comprises 14 residues. The germline V and J ends were trimmed by 6 bases and 4 bases, with 15 bases remaining between them. Per the germline V gene, CDR1 is MDHEN and CDR2 is SYDVKM. CDR3 nucleotide sequence: TGTGCCAGCAGCGTAACACGGGCGGGAGAGACCCAGTACTTC. Translation gives CASSVTRAGETQYF.

V is TRBV18 and J is TRBJ2-5, with 9 bases that match TRBD1. The V gene's germline CDR1 is KGHSH and CDR2 LQKENI. The CDR3 loop spans 14 amino acids. With V trimmed by 5 bases and J by 6 bases, 7 bases remained unmatched. The CDR3 here is CASSSGQGGKTQYF. The CDR3 DNA reads as TGTGCCAGCTCATCGGGACAGGGTGGGAAGACCCAGTACTTC.

Only a few counts were recorded for this clone. V and J are TRBV5-4 and TRBJ1-1, with D maybe TRBD1 (5 bases). The CDR3 has 13 amino acids. Per the germline V gene, CDR1 is SGHNT and CDR2 is YYREEE (reference sequence). Trimming left V 2 bases short and J 3 bases short, with 8 bases between. The CDR3 nucleotides are TGTGCCAGCAGCTTACCGGGGGACACTGAAGCTTTCTTT. As protein: CASSLPGDTEAFF.

This rearrangement joins TRBV10-3 to TRBJ1-5; maybe TRBD1 (5 bases). This CDR3 region has 12 residues. The germline V gene encodes CDR1 ENHRY and CDR2 SYGVKD. Trimming shortened V by 4 bases and J by 5 bases, and 6 bases separated the two germline ends. CDR3 in DNA: TGTGCCATCAGTGCCAGGGATCAGCCCCAGCATTTT. Protein: CAISARDQPQHF.

This chain links TRBV19 with TRBJ1-5; D unclear. The V end lost 3 bases, the J end lost 5 bases, and 11 bases lay between the germline ends. This CDR3 comprises 14 residues. CDR1 is LNHDA and CDR2 is SQIVND in the germline V gene (reference sequence). CDR3 sequence: CASSISVLDQPQHF. Written as DNA, the CDR3 is TGTGCCAGTAGTATTTCCGTCCTCGATCAGCCCCAGCATTTT.

The chain carries TRBV15 and TRBJ1-5, with 7 positions matching TRBD1. The CDR3 length is 16 residues. The germline V gene has CDR1 LNHNV and CDR2 YYDKDF (reference sequence). V shed 1 base, J shed 4 bases, and the junction held 7 bases outside the gene matches. Here the CDR3 DNA reads TGTGCCACCAGCAGAGCTCAGGACAGGTATAATCAGCCCCAGCATTTT. This codes for CATSRAQDRYNQPQHF.